This T cell receptor (beta chain) emerged from a study of T cells in Graves' hyperthyroidism and ophthalmopathy. Overall study findings and caveats: Model-based prediction identified ophthalmopathy a median 6.5 months prior to its onset. Most clonotypes expanded in the thyroid (above 0.001) were also present in blood.

Of note for this clonotype: The antigen is undetermined.

Diagnostic assessment was based on clinical symptoms, serum thyroxine and TRAb, thyroid ultrasound and orbital computed tomography. PBMCs were collected from a roughly 10 ml volume of fresh peripheral blood. RNA transcripts were the template for amplifying TCR beta CDR3 regions. Carried out on the TCR CDR3, a first-round RT-PCR used the HTBI primer set. TCRdb ran MiXCR on the multiplex PCR reads and lists one entry per CDR3 protein. The table lists more than 300,000 distinct CDR3 sequences, approximately 17% of them singletons. This TCR was sampled from a man in his late teens or twenties with Graves' ophthalmopathy. The specimen sequenced was blood.

The CDR3 DNA reads as TGTGCCAGCAGCTTAGGGGCGGGGGGGAATTTTGAGCAGTTCTTC. Translation: CASSLGAGGNFEQFF. The chain is built from TRBV7-8 and TRBJ2-1, with 9 positions matching TRBD2. With V trimmed by 1 base and J by 9 bases, 7 bases remained unmatched. The V gene's germline CDR1 is SGHVS and CDR2 FQNEAQ. The CDR3 sequence is 15 residues long.